The sequence of this T cell receptor (beta chain) was determined in a study of control samples from healthy donors and cancer patients. CDR3 size: 15 residues. Germline CDR1 SGHNT, CDR2 YYREEE (reference sequence). Trimming stripped 4 bases from V and 5 bases from J, with 18 bases between. Method: immunoSEQ multiplex PCR; TCRdb's copy keeps in-frame clones and lacks some. The sample lists about 130,000 clones; less than 90% were seen once. This sequence was found in a man between 18 and 35 years old in good health. Sequencing was carried out using blood. This chain joins TRBV5-4 and TRBJ2-5; D is unclear. CDR3 protein: CASSRPGQRLETQYF. CDR3 bases: TGTGCCAGCAGCCGCCCGGGCCAAAGGCTTGAGACCCAGTACTTC.